A single sample gave rise to the 30 T cell receptor beta chains below, sequenced in a study of T cells in Graves' hyperthyroidism and ophthalmopathy (dated by TCRdb to between 2018 and 2020). The library relied on multiplex PCR. Data came from an Illumina HiSeq 2000. TCR beta CDR3 regions were amplified from RNA transcripts. The first round of RT-PCR for the TCR CDR3 was performed with the HTBI primer set and the Qiagen OneStep RT-PCR kit. TCRdb cleaned the public reads at Q25 with fastp, built clones with MiXCR and kept in-frame beta chains. Rows are unified per CDR3 protein, each entry keeping the most common DNA and genes. The sample has around 56,000 distinct CDR3 sequences on record, 49% of them singletons. The ten biggest clones cover roughly an eighth of the sample. The sequenced material came from blood. Every receptor here comes from a young woman with Graves' ophthalmopathy.

The V gene is TRBV20-1, the J gene TRBJ2-3; D remains ambiguous. The germline V gene encodes CDR1 DFQATT and CDR2 SNEGSKA (reference sequence). This CDR3 has 10 residues. V lost 5 bases, J lost 6 bases, and 6 bases lay in between. Written as DNA, the CDR3 is TGCAGTGCTTTCCGCGATACGCAGTATTTT. Amino acids: CSAFRDTQYF.

This chain links TRBV29-1 with TRBJ2-1; 13 bases match TRBD2. The germline V gene has CDR1 SQVTM and CDR2 ANQGSEA. The V gene end was trimmed by 7 bases and the J gene end by 3 bases; junction bases not matched to a gene: 9. The CDR3 is 16 residues long. In nucleotides, the CDR3 is TGCAGCGCTCGATCCGGGACTAGCGGGATCTACAATGAGCAGTTCTTC. This codes for CSARSGTSGIYNEQFF.

In this sample, this clonotype turned up a few times. This chain uses TRBV20-1 with TRBJ1-6; a possible D gene is TRBD1 (5 bases). This CDR3 comprises 15 residues. Germline CDR1 reads DFQATT; CDR2 reads SNEGSKA (reference sequence). The V and J ends lost 0 bases and 5 bases respectively, with 11 bases between them. CDR3 coding DNA: TGCAGTGCTAGAGATACGGGACTCCATAATTCACCCCTCCACTTT. Its protein is CSARDTGLHNSPLHF.

In DNA, the CDR3 is TGCAGTGCTGGACAGGGAGCGGGAGAAGGCTACGAGCAGTACTTC. It yields the protein CSAGQGAGEGYEQYF. The chain recombines TRBV20-1 with TRBJ2-7; D may be TRBD1 or TRBD2 (8 bases each). Trimming left V 5 bases short and J 3 bases short, with 20 bases between. CDR1 and CDR2 from the germline V gene are DFQATT and SNEGSKA (reference sequence). This CDR3 comprises 15 residues.

This clonotype was counted ten times or more. The V call is TRBV20-1, the J call TRBJ2-7, with TRBD2 identical over 7 bases. CDR1 DFQATT and CDR2 SNEGSKA come from the germline V gene (reference sequence). The CDR3 loop spans 15 amino acids. The V segment lost 3 bases and the J segment 4 bases; nucleotides outside the gene matches: 12. The CDR3 sequence: CSASKPGLPGYEQYF. The CDR3 coding sequence is TGCAGTGCTAGTAAACCGGGACTACCAGGTTACGAGCAGTACTTC.

A word on this clonotype: One base away lies a much larger clone, so this may be a sequencing read error. The chain couples TRBV7-3 to TRBJ1-1; D gene unclear. The CDR3 length is 13 residues. Trimming left V 5 bases short and J 4 bases short, with 11 bases between. Germline lookup yields CDR1 SGHTA and CDR2 FQGTGA. In DNA, the CDR3 is TGTGCCAGCAGCCTCCCGAGTAGCACTGAAGCTTTCTTT. It encodes CASSLPSSTEAFF.

This clonotype has a count of ten or more. The chain couples TRBV4-2 to TRBJ1-6; 7 nucleotides line up with TRBD1. The CDR3 covers 14 residues. V shed 1 base and J 11 bases; nucleotides not matched to a gene: 5. The V gene's germline CDR1 is LGHNA and CDR2 YNFKEQ. The CDR3 is CASSQGQGAPPLHF. For the CDR3, the DNA is TGTGCCAGCAGCCAAGGACAGGGTGCCCCACCCCTCCACTTT.

A remark on this clonotype: Germline and junction disagree at one end, which may indicate a read error. V is TRBV9 and J is TRBJ2-3; 7 positions match TRBD2. Germline assignment: CDR1 SGDLS and CDR2 YYNGEE. The CDR3 covers 16 residues. Written as DNA, the CDR3 is TGTGCCAGCAGCGCCCGACTGGCGGGAGTCGCAGATGCGCAGTATTTT. Its protein product is CASSARLAGVADAQYF.

This clonotype was found many times. The chain couples TRBV7-3 to TRBJ2-2, with D perhaps given as TRBD1 or TRBD2 (6 bases each). CDR1 is SGHTA, CDR2 FQGTGA, per germline. Deletions cut 1 base from V and 3 bases from J, with 12 bases between. The CDR3 totals 16 residues. CDR3 amino acids: CASSLKGGAYTGELFF. The CDR3 region has the DNA TGTGCCAGCAGCTTAAAGGGGGGTGCTTACACCGGGGAGCTGTTTTTT.

Of note for this clonotype: A junction boundary mismatches the germline segment, possibly from a read error. The rearrangement links TRBV19 to TRBJ2-1; TRBD1 might be the D (6 bases). CDR3 size: 14 residues. Germline CDR1 reads LNHDA; CDR2 reads SQIVND (reference sequence). The CDR3 region is CASSMLGQRSSQLF. In nucleotides, the CDR3 is TGTGCCAGTAGTATGCTCGGACAGAGGTCTTCGCAGCTCTTC.

This chain connects TRBV15 to TRBJ1-5; D remains ambiguous. The CDR3 totals 16 residues. Germline V CDR1 and CDR2: LNHNV, YYDKDF (reference sequence). Trimming pared 0 bases from V and 7 bases from J, leaving 16 bases between. The CDR3 DNA sequence: TGTGCCACCAGCAGAGATCTAGGATCGGTGGGGCAGCCCCAGCATTTT. This translates into CATSRDLGSVGQPQHF.

This clonotype was counted only a few times. The chain employs TRBV30 and TRBJ1-6, with D possibly being TRBD1 (6 bases). V gave up 0 bases and J gave up 1 base, with 7 bases separating them. CDR1 is GTSNPN and CDR2 is SVGIG in the germline V gene (reference sequence). The CDR3 has 15 residues. The CDR3 loop reads CAWSVTGSYNSPLHF. The DNA for the CDR3 is TGTGCCTGGAGTGTTACAGGGTCCTATAATTCACCCCTCCACTTT.

The chain joins TRBV20-1 to TRBJ2-2; D is ambiguous. The CDR3 is 14 amino acids. V lost 2 bases and J lost 0, with 7 bases in between. Germline CDR1 reads DFQATT; CDR2 reads SNEGSKA (reference sequence). The CDR3 sequence: CSARPGSNTGELFF. The CDR3 region has the DNA TGCAGTGCTAGACCGGGCTCGAACACCGGGGAGCTGTTTTTT.

In this sample, this clonotype turned up many times. This chain links TRBV28 with TRBJ2-7; 10 bases are a match to TRBD1. Germline assignment: CDR1 MDHEN and CDR2 SYDVKM. J was trimmed by 2 bases and V by 5 bases; bases with no gene match: 3. The length of the CDR3 is 14 residues. CDR3 nucleotides: TGTGCCAGCAGTGATGGGACAGGGGCCTACGAGCAGTACTTC. Its protein product is CASSDGTGAYEQYF.

This clonotype has ten or more counts. The genes are TRBV7-3 and TRBJ2-1; 7 nucleotides agree with TRBD2. Germline CDR1 and CDR2: SGHTA and FQGTGA. With V trimmed by 5 bases and J by 9 bases, 10 bases remained unmatched. The length of the CDR3 is 14 residues. CDR3 sequence (DNA): TGTGCCAGCAGCACCCACCAGGCTAGCGGTGAGCAGTTCTTC. Translated, it gives CASSTHQASGEQFF.

This chain uses TRBV3-1 with TRBJ2-7, with TRBD1 matching over 7 bases. J was trimmed by 2 bases and V by 4 bases; bases with no gene match: 5. The CDR3 has 14 amino acids. Germline V gene lookup returns CDR1 LGHDT and CDR2 YNNKEL (reference sequence). CDR3 DNA sequence: TGTGCCAGCAGCCCTCGGGACAGCGCCTACGAGCAGTACTTC. This encodes CASSPRDSAYEQYF.

The chain recombines TRBV11-2 with TRBJ2-6; 7 bases are shared with TRBD2. The CDR3 sequence is 15 residues long. Germline loops: CDR1 SGHAT, CDR2 FQNNGV. V trimming: 2 bases; J trimming: 5 bases; junction bases outside the gene matches: 3. This CDR3 reads CASSLTGRRANVLTF. Written as DNA, the CDR3 is TGTGCCAGCAGCTTAACCGGGAGGAGGGCCAACGTCCTGACTTTC.

This clonotype was counted ten times or more. V is TRBV19 and J is TRBJ1-2; D not resolved. The CDR3 has 12 amino acids. CDR1 is LNHDA and CDR2 is SQIVND in the germline V gene (reference sequence). Trimming took 5 bases from V and 6 from J, leaving 10 bases between them. CDR3 nucleotides: TGTGCCAGTAGTTGGCCCTACGATGGCTACACCTTC. Translation: CASSWPYDGYTF.

This clonotype was detected a few times. The chain is built from TRBV3-1 and TRBJ2-1, with 9 bases aligning to TRBD2. The germline V gene has CDR1 LGHDT and CDR2 YNNKEL (reference sequence). Trimming cost V 1 base and J 0 bases; bases outside gene matches: 7. The CDR3 extends over 18 amino acids. The CDR3 sequence is CASSQAPSGMGSYNEQFF. In DNA, the CDR3 is TGTGCCAGCAGCCAAGCCCCTAGCGGGATGGGCTCCTACAATGAGCAGTTCTTC.

This clonotype was seen ten or more times. The chain combines TRBV6-1 with TRBJ1-4; 9 bases map to TRBD1. J was trimmed by 7 bases and V by 5 bases; bases with no gene match: 8. CDR3 length: 15 residues. Germline V gene lookup returns CDR1 MNHNS and CDR2 SASEGT. For the CDR3, the DNA is TGTGCCAGCAGTCCTTCTCGGACAGGGGTTGAAAAACTGTTTTTT. This translates into CASSPSRTGVEKLFF.

About this clonotype: At one boundary the junction diverges from the germline segment, which might be a read error. This rearrangement joins TRBV7-2 to TRBJ2-7, with D uncertain. This CDR3 is built from 11 residues. Germline loops: CDR1 SGHTA, CDR2 FQGNSA. DNA for the CDR3: TGTGCCAGCAGCGAGAAGGTCGAGCAGCACTTC. Amino acid sequence: CASSEKVEQHF. Full variable domain (rest looked up from reference TRBV7-2 and TRBJ2-7): GAGVSQSPSNKVTEKGKDVELRCDPISGHTALYWYRQSLGQGLEFLIYFQGNSAPDKSGLPSDRFSAERTGGSVSTLTIQRTQQEDSAVYLCASSEKVEQHFGPGTRLTVT.

This rearrangement joins TRBV7-6 to TRBJ2-7; 14 bases line up with TRBD2. The trim removed 10 bases at V and 2 bases at J, leaving 7 bases unmatched. The CDR3 length is 15 residues. The V gene's germline CDR1 is SGHVS and CDR2 FNYEAQ. This CDR3 is CATTRLAGGPYEQYF. The DNA for the CDR3 is TGTGCCACCACCCGACTAGCGGGAGGGCCCTACGAGCAGTACTTC.

This clonotype was seen a handful of times. The V and J genes are TRBV9 and TRBJ2-7, with 11 nucleotides matching TRBD1. Germline V gene sequence: CDR1 SGDLS, CDR2 YYNGEE. The CDR3 loop spans 13 amino acids. V dropped 3 bases and J dropped 6; count of bases not matched to a gene: 2. The CDR3 DNA reads as TGTGCCAGCAGCGGGACAGGGGGCGGCGAGCAGTACTTC. The encoded protein is CASSGTGGGEQYF. Full variable domain (outside the CDR3, taken from reference TRBV9 and TRBJ2-7): DSGVTQTPKHLITATGQRVTLRCSPRSGDLSVYWYQQSLDQGLQFLIQYYNGEERAKGNILERFSAQQFPDLHSELNLSSLELGDSALYFCASSGTGGGEQYFGPGTRLTVT.

In its sample, this clonotype was seen once. This chain connects TRBV6-1 to TRBJ2-7; D is perhaps TRBD2 (5 bases). Trimming left V 7 bases short and J 3 bases short, with 13 bases between. The CDR3 contains 13 residues. Germline CDR1 is MNHNS and CDR2 is SASEGT. In DNA, the CDR3 is TGTGCCAGCATACCCGGACGGGGCTACGAGCAGTACTTC. Protein product: CASIPGRGYEQYF.

Ten or more counts support this clonotype. The rearrangement links TRBV3-1 to TRBJ1-1; no definite D call. Trimming removed 4 bases from V and 1 base from J, with 4 bases in between. The CDR3 extends over 12 amino acids. The V gene's germline CDR1 is LGHDT and CDR2 YNNKEL (reference sequence). CDR3 region: CASSLANTEAFF. The CDR3 DNA sequence: TGTGCCAGCAGCCTTGCGAACACTGAAGCTTTCTTT.

This clonotype was seen many times. The chain couples TRBV12-3 or TRBV12-4 to TRBJ2-5; 7 nucleotides align to TRBD1. J lost 3 bases, V lost 5 bases, and 6 bases had no gene match. The CDR3 sequence is 14 residues long. CDR3 residues: CASSTPTGKETQYF. The CDR3 nucleotides are TGTGCCAGCAGTACCCCGACAGGGAAAGAGACCCAGTACTTC.

CDR3 amino acids: CATNPAGGPVTGELFF. The CDR3 nucleotides are TGTGCCACCAATCCAGCGGGAGGGCCCGTAACCGGGGAGCTGTTTTTT. The chain has TRBV24-1 and TRBJ2-2; 10 bases line up with TRBD2. Germline loops: CDR1 KGHDR, CDR2 SFDVKD. The CDR3 is 16 residues long. After removal of 8 bases from V and 5 bases from J, the junction contained 10 bases not matched to a gene.

This clonotype was counted ten times or more. V and J are TRBV4-2 and TRBJ1-5; tentative D call: TRBD1 (5 bases). The CDR3 extends over 16 amino acids. V lost 0 bases and J 0 bases, leaving 9 bases between the germline ends. Germline CDR1 is LGHNA and CDR2 is YNFKEQ. CDR3: CASSQDPDISNQPQHF. In DNA, the CDR3 is TGTGCCAGCAGCCAAGATCCGGACATTAGCAATCAGCCCCAGCATTTT.

The J gene is TRBJ2-2, the V gene TRBV10-3, with 9 bases fitting TRBD2. Germline V gives CDR1 ENHRY, CDR2 SYGVKD. After removal of 10 bases from V and 8 bases from J, the junction contained 5 bases not matched to a gene. CDR3 size: 12 residues. For the CDR3, the DNA is TGTGCCACCCGGCTAGCGGGAGGGGAGCTGTTTTTT. Its protein is CATRLAGGELFF.

Note on this clonotype: The junction does not match germline at one end; this may be a read error. The rearrangement joins TRBV7-6 to TRBJ2-4, with D unresolved. The CDR3 is 12 amino acids. CDR1 is SGHVS, CDR2 FNYEAQ, per germline. For the CDR3, the DNA is TGTGCCCGCAGTGGATTTGAGGACATTCAGTACTTC. This encodes CARSGFEDIQYF.